Each of the 21 T cell receptor beta chains below was sequenced from the same sample in a study of cytomegalovirus exposure and HLA in healthy donors. The study ran its PCR with 60 Vbeta and 13 Jbeta primers. Profiling relied on immunoSEQ multiplex PCR, and the TCRdb table lists in-frame clones only, not all of them. The sample contains roughly 180,000 clones, about 79% of which appear only once. Sequencing input: PBMCs. All receptors derive from a man aged 45-65 years in good health and CMV-seropositive.

This chain links TRBV4-2 with TRBJ1-1; D is unresolved. V was cut by 4 bases and J by 8 bases, with 14 bases left in between. The CDR3 runs 13 residues. Germline V CDR1 and CDR2: LGHNA, YNFKEQ. The CDR3, as DNA: TGTGCCAGCAGCCCCAAAGGAGGACGAGAAGCTTTCTTT. Its protein is CASSPKGGREAFF.

The count of this clone is one. J is TRBJ2-7 and V is TRBV18; TRBD1 matches 7 bases. The ends lost 2 bases at V and 4 bases at J; junction bases unmatched: 2. From germline, CDR1 is KGHSH and CDR2 LQKENI. This CDR3 is built from 13 residues. The CDR3 DNA reads as TGTGCCAGCTCACCAGGCAGGGGGTACGAGCAGTACTTC. Translation: CASSPGRGYEQYF. The whole variable domain, filled in from reference TRBV18 and TRBJ2-7, reads NAGVMQNPRHLVRRRGQEARLRCSPMKGHSHVYWYRQLPEEGLKFMVYLQKENIIDESGMPKERFSAEFPKEGPSILRIQQVVRGDSAAYFCASSPGRGYEQYFGPGTRLTVT.

The rearrangement uses TRBV27 and TRBJ2-1, with 9 positions matching TRBD2. Germline CDR1 reads MNHEY; CDR2 reads SMNVEV (reference sequence). The CDR3 sequence is 14 residues long. The CDR3 sequence: CASSGDEPYNEQFF. The CDR3 DNA follows: TGTGCTTCTAGCGGGGATGAACCCTACAATGAGCAGTTCTTC.

The rearrangement uses TRBV15 and TRBJ2-3; 8 bases line up with TRBD1. V dropped 4 bases and J dropped 5; count of bases not matched to a gene: 5. Germline CDR1 is LNHNV and CDR2 is YYDKDF (reference sequence). The CDR3 runs to 14 residues. The CDR3 DNA is TGTGCCACCAGCACAGACAGGGGACGAGATACGCAGTATTTT. Encoded protein: CATSTDRGRDTQYF.

A note on this clone: A read error may produce the germline difference seen at one junction end. The chain combines TRBV7-9 with TRBJ1-2, with TRBD1 matching 12 bases. CDR3 length: 16 amino acids. Germline V lookup: CDR1 SEHNR, CDR2 FQNEAQ (reference sequence). The CDR3 protein is CASSSGTGGEYYGYAF. The DNA of the CDR3 is TGTGCCAGCAGCTCCGGGACAGGGGGCGAGTACTATGGCTACGCCTTC.

The sample holds one count of this clone. The chain links TRBV5-1 to TRBJ1-2; no definite D call. The CDR3 length is 11 residues. Germline values: CDR1 SGHRS, CDR2 YFSETQ. Trimming removed 8 bases from V and 8 bases from J, with 13 bases in between. Written as DNA, the CDR3 is TGCGCCAGTGCATCGGCCGGGGGCTACACCTTC. Translated, it gives CASASAGGYTF.

The rearrangement uses TRBV14 and TRBJ2-3, with no clear D. V was shortened by 0 bases and J by 5 bases, with 21 bases between the two germline ends. Per the germline V gene, CDR1 is SGHDN and CDR2 is FVKESK. The CDR3 is made up of 18 amino acids. CDR3 nucleotide sequence: TGTGCCAGCAGCCAAGATCGCAGTCGCGGCTCCTTTTTAGATACGCAGTATTTT. This codes for CASSQDRSRGSFLDTQYF. The full variable domain, its missing parts supplied by reference TRBV14 and TRBJ2-3, is EAGVTQFPSHSVIEKGQTVTLRCDPISGHDNLYWYRRVMGKEIKFLLHFVKESKQDESGMPNNRFLAERTGGTYSTLKVQPAELEDSGVYFCASSQDRSRGSFLDTQYFGPGTRLTVL.

A note on this clone: Other DNA sequences within the sample encode an identical CDR3. The chain combines TRBV7-2 with TRBJ2-6; 7 bases line up with TRBD1. The V gene end was trimmed by 5 bases and the J gene end by 2 bases; junction bases not matched to a gene: 3. Germline CDR1 is SGHTA and CDR2 is FQGNSA. This CDR3 comprises 15 residues. CDR3 sequence reads: CASSLTGTGANVLTF. CDR3 coding DNA: TGTGCCAGCAGCCTGACAGGGACTGGGGCCAACGTCCTGACTTTC. Supplemented by reference TRBV7-2 and TRBJ2-6, the full variable domain reads GAGVSQSPSNKVTEKGKDVELRCDPISGHTALYWYRQSLGQGLEFLIYFQGNSAPDKSGLPSDRFSAERTGGSVSTLTIQRTQQEDSAVYLCASSLTGTGANVLTFGAGSRLTVL.

The chain links TRBV9 to TRBJ1-4; D not certain. Germline-derived CDR1 and CDR2 are SGDLS and YYNGEE. The germline V and J ends were trimmed by 3 bases and 0 bases, with 12 bases remaining between them. The CDR3 length is 16 residues. In DNA, the CDR3 is TGTGCCAGCAGCGCATCGCCCGGAGCAACTAATGAAAAACTGTTTTTT. Its protein is CASSASPGATNEKLFF.

The chain links TRBV21-1 to TRBJ1-2. TRBV21-1 is given as a pseudogene. The CDR3 loop spans 15 amino acids. CDR3 loop: CACLKGVGNNYGYTF. The CDR3 DNA reads as TGTGCCTGCCTGAAAGGAGTCGGGAACAACTATGGCTACACCTTC.

The chain couples TRBV14 to TRBJ1-1; D gene unclear. Between the trimmed V and J ends, which lost 4 bases and 5 bases, there was a span of 11 bases. From germline, CDR1 is SGHDN and CDR2 FVKESK. The CDR3 is made up of 13 amino acids. CDR3 DNA: TGTGCCAGCAGCCCTAAGCGGAATACTGAAGCTTTCTTT. It specifies CASSPKRNTEAFF.

The count of this clone is one. The chain recombines TRBV7-8 with TRBJ1-2; D may be TRBD1 (5 bases). This CDR3 is built from 15 residues. Per the germline V gene, CDR1 is SGHVS and CDR2 is FQNEAQ. V lost 1 base and J 3 bases, leaving 12 bases between the germline ends. The chain's CDR3 is CASSLGPGKDYGYTF. The CDR3 coding sequence is TGTGCCAGCAGCTTAGGGCCAGGGAAAGACTATGGCTACACCTTC.

This clone was detected only once. The rearrangement uses TRBV7-3 and TRBJ1-5; D is perhaps TRBD1 (6 bases). V shed 2 bases and J shed 6 bases, with 14 bases lying between them. CDR3 length: 15 amino acids. Germline-derived CDR1 and CDR2 are SGHTA and FQGTGA. CDR3 sequence reads: CASSLSTGPGQPQHF. CDR3 bases: TGTGCCAGCAGCTTATCCACAGGGCCGGGTCAGCCCCAGCATTTT. Filled out from reference TRBV7-3 and TRBJ1-5, the complete variable domain reads GAGVSQTPSNKVTEKGKYVELRCDPISGHTALYWYRQSLGQGPEFLIYFQGTGAADDSGLPNDRFFAVRPEGSVSTLKIQRTERGDSAVYLCASSLSTGPGQPQHFGDGTRLSIL.

V usage is TRBV28 and J usage is TRBJ1-5, with D perhaps matching TRBD1 (5 bases). The CDR3 runs 12 residues. Per the germline V gene, CDR1 is MDHEN and CDR2 is SYDVKM. The CDR3 DNA is TGTGCTGTGGGGCGTCGCAATCAGCCCCAGCATTTT. It is translated as CAVGRRNQPQHF.

The rearrangement joins TRBV9 to TRBJ2-3, with 8 bases identical to TRBD1. Germline trimming cut 0 bases from V and 5 bases from J; bases unmatched to any gene: 8. CDR1 and CDR2 (germline): SGDLS, YYNGEE. The CDR3 totals 16 residues. DNA for the CDR3: TGTGCCAGCAGCGTAGAGGACAGGGCAGGCGGAGATACGCAGTATTTT. This sequence encodes CASSVEDRAGGDTQYF.

This chain joins TRBV11-2 and TRBJ1-4, with D perhaps matching TRBD1 (6 bases). Trimming took 6 bases from V and 5 from J, leaving 13 bases between them. The length of the CDR3 is 14 residues. CDR1 and CDR2 from the germline V gene are SGHAT and FQNNGV. Written as DNA, the CDR3 is TGTGCCAGCAGTCGAGGCAGGGGAAATGAAAAACTGTTTTTT. Encoded protein: CASSRGRGNEKLFF. Complete variable domain (other parts from reference TRBV11-2 and TRBJ1-4): EAGVAQSPRYKIIEKRQSVAFWCNPISGHATLYWYQQILGQGPKLLIQFQNNGVVDDSQLPKDRFSAERLKGVDSTLKIQPAKLEDSAVYLCASSRGRGNEKLFFGSGTQLSVL.

The chain combines TRBV7-9 with TRBJ1-2, with TRBD1 matching 11 bases. V shed 5 bases, J shed 4 bases, and the junction held 6 bases outside the gene matches. Germline CDR1 is SEHNR and CDR2 is FQNEAQ (reference sequence). The CDR3 runs 15 residues. CDR3 in DNA: TGTGCCAGCAGCAGAGGGGGGACAGGGGGCTATGGCTACACCTTC. Protein: CASSRGGTGGYGYTF.

The rearrangement links TRBV7-2 to TRBJ2-7, with 10 bases fitting TRBD1. This CDR3 is built from 14 residues. V lost 5 bases to trimming and J lost 9 bases; unmatched junction nucleotides: 10. CDR1 and CDR2 (germline): SGHTA, FQGNSA. CDR3 sequence: CASSPPGQGIGQYF. The CDR3 DNA sequence: TGTGCCAGCAGCCCTCCGGGACAGGGGATTGGGCAGTACTTC. Looking up the rest from reference TRBV7-2 and TRBJ2-7 gives the full variable domain: GAGVSQSPSNKVTEKGKDVELRCDPISGHTALYWYRQSLGQGLEFLIYFQGNSAPDKSGLPSDRFSAERTGGSVSTLTIQRTQQEDSAVYLCASSPPGQGIGQYFGPGTRLTVT.

The chain links TRBV6-1 to TRBJ2-7, with TRBD1 identical over 7 bases. CDR3 length equals 13 residues. J was trimmed by 6 bases and V by 8 bases; bases with no gene match: 10. Per germline, CDR1 MNHNS and CDR2 SASEGT. The CDR3 DNA reads TGTGCCAGCCAGGTCACAGGGGTGGGCGAGCAGTACGTC. Encoded protein: CASQVTGVGEQYV.

About this clone itself: This sample also contains other DNA sequences that code for the same CDR3. J is TRBJ1-3 and V is TRBV5-1, with D hard to call. The CDR3 is 15 amino acids. Trimming removed 4 bases at V and 0 bases at J, with 11 bases between. Germline values: CDR1 SGHRS, CDR2 YFSETQ. CDR3: CASSPGEPSGNTIYF. Here the CDR3 DNA reads TGCGCCAGCAGCCCGGGTGAGCCCTCTGGAAACACCATATATTTT. Variable domain in full (rest from reference TRBV5-1 and TRBJ1-3): KAGVTQTPRYLIKTRGQQVTLSCSPISGHRSVSWYQQTPGQGLQFLFEYFSETQRNKGNFPGRFSGRQFSNSRSEMNVSTLELGDSALYLCASSPGEPSGNTIYFGEGSWLTVV.

The chain has TRBV2 and TRBJ2-1; TRBD2 matches at 8 bases. Germline CDR1 is SNHLY and CDR2 is FYNNEI. With V trimmed by 7 bases and J by 7 bases, 12 bases remained unmatched. CDR3 length: 15 residues. In DNA, the CDR3 is TGTGCCAGCATATCGGGGGGGCGGTCCTGGAATGAGCAGTTCTTC. The encoded protein is CASISGGRSWNEQFF.